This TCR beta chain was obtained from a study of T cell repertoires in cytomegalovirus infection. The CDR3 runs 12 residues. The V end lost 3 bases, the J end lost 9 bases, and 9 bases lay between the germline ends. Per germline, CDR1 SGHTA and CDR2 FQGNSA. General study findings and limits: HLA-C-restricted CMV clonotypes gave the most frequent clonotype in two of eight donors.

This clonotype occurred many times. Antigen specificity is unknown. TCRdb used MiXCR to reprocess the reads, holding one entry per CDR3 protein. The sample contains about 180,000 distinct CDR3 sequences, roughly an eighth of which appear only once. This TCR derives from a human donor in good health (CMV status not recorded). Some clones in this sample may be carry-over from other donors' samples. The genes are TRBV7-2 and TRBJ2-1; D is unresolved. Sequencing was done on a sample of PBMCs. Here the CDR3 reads CASSLIVREQFF. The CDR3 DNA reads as TGTGCCAGCAGCTTGATTGTCCGTGAGCAGTTCTTC.